The TCR beta chain described here comes from a study of T cell responses to AZD1222 COVID-19 vaccine. Data came from immunoSEQ multiplex PCR; TCRdb stores just in-frame clones and leaves some out. The sample has 60,000 to 75,000 clones, around 84% seen once; the top ten hold 20%. Per germline, CDR1 KGHDR and CDR2 SFDVKD. V shed 1 base and J 5 bases; nucleotides not matched to a gene: 5. This CDR3 region has 15 residues. V usage is TRBV24-1 and J usage is TRBJ2-5, with TRBD2 identical over 8 bases. The TCR sequence derives from an adult in good health. The sample was peripheral blood, taken on day 0 of AZD1222 vaccination. The CDR3 spells CATSDFGAGAETQYF. CDR3 coding DNA: TGTGCCACCAGTGATTTCGGAGCGGGAGCTGAGACCCAGTACTTC.